Following are 21 T cell receptor beta chains from one sample sequenced in a study of blood T cell repertoires in COVID-19. Only in-frame clones appear in the TCRdb table, and some are missing; sequencing was by immunoSEQ multiplex PCR. The sample yields 200,000 or so clones, around 85% seen once. Sequencing was done on a sample of PBMCs or T cells enriched from blood (not recorded which). These receptors all come from a woman aged 40 to 55 with acute COVID-19.

This chain joins TRBV29-1 and TRBJ2-3; a possible D gene is TRBD2 (5 bases). The CDR3 runs to 10 residues. CDR1 and CDR2 from the germline V gene are SQVTM and ANQGSEA. The V gene lost 5 bases and the J gene lost 11 bases, with 11 bases spanning the gap. The CDR3 is CSVRTEGQYF. The CDR3 DNA follows: TGCAGCGTTAGGACTGAAGGGCAGTATTTT.

This chain connects TRBV3-1 (or the pseudogene TRBV3-2) to TRBJ2-1; TRBD2 matches at 9 bases. The trim removed 5 bases at V and 4 bases at J, leaving 9 bases unmatched. The CDR3 sequence is 16 residues long. Germline V lookup: CDR1 LGHDT, CDR2 YNNKEL (reference sequence). The chain's CDR3 is CASSARLAAPYNEQFF. In nucleotides, the CDR3 is TGTGCCAGCAGCGCGCGACTAGCGGCGCCTTACAATGAGCAGTTCTTC.

The chain carries TRBV7-6 and TRBJ2-1; 11 bases are a match to TRBD2. Germline lookup yields CDR1 SGHVS and CDR2 FNYEAQ. The CDR3 runs 15 residues. V trimming: 3 bases; J trimming: 3 bases; junction bases outside the gene matches: 1. CDR3 coding DNA: TGTGCCAGCAGCTTGGGACTAGCGGTCTACAATGAGCAGTTCTTC. The encoded protein is CASSLGLAVYNEQFF.

The gene calls are TRBV19 and TRBJ2-1; D gene unclear. Trimming removed 3 bases from V and 10 bases from J, with 7 bases in between. The CDR3 totals 11 residues. The germline gives CDR1 LNHDA, CDR2 SQIVND (reference sequence). Here the CDR3 DNA reads TGTGCCAGTAGTATGGCGGAAGAGCAGTTCTTC. Its protein product is CASSMAEEQFF.

CDR3 in DNA: TGTGCCACCACTGACTCTAATGAGCAGTTCTTC. This encodes CATTDSNEQFF. This chain uses TRBV24-1 with TRBJ2-1; the D is unclear. Germline values: CDR1 KGHDR, CDR2 SFDVKD. The V end lost 8 bases, the J end lost 7 bases, and 8 bases lay between the germline ends. CDR3 length: 11 amino acids.

CDR3 amino acids: CASSHGPAGGTNTGELFF. In DNA, the CDR3 is TGTGCCAGCAGCCATGGGCCAGCGGGAGGCACGAACACCGGGGAGCTGTTTTTT. The rearrangement joins TRBV4-2 to TRBJ2-2; TRBD2 agrees at 9 bases. Germline V gene sequence: CDR1 LGHNA, CDR2 YNFKEQ. This CDR3 comprises 18 residues. The ends lost 3 bases at V and 0 bases at J; junction bases unmatched: 8.

This clone was seen a single time. This chain links TRBV10-3 with TRBJ2-7, with TRBD1 as a possible D gene (5 bases). The germline V gene has CDR1 ENHRY and CDR2 SYGVKD. Trimming shortened V by 4 bases and J by 0 bases, and 13 bases separated the two germline ends. The CDR3 has 15 amino acids. The CDR3, as DNA: TGTGCCATCAGTGTCTTGGGGCCCAGCTCCTACGAGCAGTACTTC. It codes for CAISVLGPSSYEQYF.

The chain is built from TRBV3-1 (or the pseudogene TRBV3-2) and TRBJ2-1, with D maybe TRBD2 (5 bases). The V and J ends lost 4 bases and 10 bases respectively, with 20 bases between them. This CDR3 contains 15 residues. CDR1 LGHDT and CDR2 YNNKEL come from the germline V gene (reference sequence). The CDR3 DNA is TGTGCCAGCAGCCCCCAGGCGGGTAGCCCATCGGAGCAGTTCTTC. It is translated as CASSPQAGSPSEQFF.

The rearrangement joins TRBV11-3 to TRBJ2-5, with 11 bases fitting TRBD2. The V segment lost 2 bases and the J segment 5 bases; nucleotides outside the gene matches: 10. Germline CDR1 SGHNT, CDR2 YENEEA. The CDR3 contains 17 residues. The CDR3 sequence: CASSLFGLAGGMETQYF. CDR3 in DNA: TGTGCCAGCAGCTTATTTGGGCTAGCGGGAGGTATGGAGACCCAGTACTTC. The whole variable domain, filled in from reference TRBV11-3 and TRBJ2-5, reads EAGVVQSPRYKIIEKKQPVAFWCNPISGHNTLYWYLQNLGQGPELLIRYENEEAVDDSQLPKDRFSAERLKGVDSTLKIQPAELGDSAVYLCASSLFGLAGGMETQYFGPGTRLLVL.

The chain recombines TRBV28 with TRBJ2-2; D is possibly TRBD2 (7 bases). Trimming removed 6 bases at V and 6 bases at J, with 11 bases between. The CDR3 is 13 residues long. The germline gives CDR1 MDHEN, CDR2 SYDVKM. The CDR3 is CASSQGGAGELFF. CDR3 nucleotide sequence: TGTGCCAGCAGCCAAGGGGGGGCCGGGGAGCTGTTTTTT.

This clone was counted a single time. The chain combines TRBV11-2 with TRBJ1-2, with 11 bases matching TRBD1. Germline V gives CDR1 SGHAT, CDR2 FQNNGV. The CDR3 has 15 amino acids. With 2 bases clipped from V and 3 bases from J, the junction kept 2 bases outside the gene matches. The CDR3 nucleotides are TGTGCCAGCAGCTTACCGGGACAGGGGGACTATGGCTACACCTTC. Its translation is CASSLPGQGDYGYTF.

This clone occurred once. The chain combines TRBV27 with TRBJ2-1; 11 bases fit TRBD2. Germline V gene data show CDR1 as MNHEY and CDR2 as SMNVEV (reference sequence). V gave up 6 bases and J gave up 3 bases; unmatched junction bases: 4. CDR3 size: 15 residues. The CDR3 region has the DNA TGTGCCAGCAGCGTGGGGACTAGCGGCTACAATGAGCAGTTCTTC. This translates into CASSVGTSGYNEQFF.

The V and J genes are TRBV19 and TRBJ1-1; 7 bases align to TRBD1. V lost 5 bases, J lost 3 bases, and 9 bases stayed unmatched. CDR3 length equals 15 residues. Germline V gene lookup returns CDR1 LNHDA and CDR2 SQIVND (reference sequence). Here the CDR3 reads CASSAGTVLDTEAFF. CDR3 DNA sequence: TGTGCCAGTAGTGCAGGGACAGTCCTCGACACTGAAGCTTTCTTT. Complete variable domain (other parts from reference TRBV19 and TRBJ1-1): DGGITQSPKYLFRKEGQNVTLSCEQNLNHDAMYWYRQDPGQGLRLIYYSQIVNDFQKGDIAEGYSVSREKKESFPLTVTSAQKNPTAFYLCASSAGTVLDTEAFFGQGTRLTVV.

The chain carries TRBV19 and TRBJ2-1; no clear D. The V gene lost 5 bases and the J gene lost 4 bases, with 15 bases spanning the gap. The CDR3 runs to 15 residues. Germline V gene sequence: CDR1 LNHDA, CDR2 SQIVND (reference sequence). The DNA for the CDR3 is TGTGCCAGTAGTTTAGTGTTGGTCGGGTACAATGAGCAGTTCTTC. Amino acid sequence: CASSLVLVGYNEQFF.

The V gene is TRBV7-9, the J gene TRBJ2-7; 10 bases match TRBD2. The CDR3 length is 16 residues. The germline V gene has CDR1 SEHNR and CDR2 FQNEAQ (reference sequence). Trimming at V came to 4 bases and at J to 3 bases, leaving 9 bases not matched to a gene. This CDR3 is CASSSPLAGKSYEQYF. Written as DNA, the CDR3 is TGTGCCAGCAGCTCTCCACTAGCGGGAAAAAGCTACGAGCAGTACTTC.

This chain uses TRBV6-5 with TRBJ2-2; TRBD2 agrees at 11 bases. From germline, CDR1 is MNHEY and CDR2 SVGAGI. V was clipped by 5 bases and J by 6 bases; unmatched bases: 2. CDR3 length equals 14 residues. The CDR3 region is CASSISGRAGELFF. The CDR3 DNA sequence: TGTGCCAGCAGTATTAGCGGGAGGGCCGGGGAGCTGTTTTTT.

V usage is TRBV7-2 and J usage is TRBJ2-3, with 8 positions matching TRBD1. CDR3 length: 15 amino acids. Per the germline V gene, CDR1 is SGHTA and CDR2 is FQGNSA. V lost 4 bases to trimming and J lost 0 bases; unmatched junction nucleotides: 3. The CDR3 DNA reads as TGTGCCAGCAGCTCACACAGGGGGAGCACAGATACGCAGTATTTT. Protein product: CASSSHRGSTDTQYF.

This clone appeared a few times. The chain joins TRBV19 to TRBJ1-2; D not resolved. The CDR3 has 12 residues. Germline V gene lookup returns CDR1 LNHDA and CDR2 SQIVND (reference sequence). V gave up 4 bases and J gave up 6 bases, with 9 bases separating them. The CDR3: CASSTGLNGYTF. The DNA of the CDR3 is TGTGCCAGTAGTACAGGACTGAATGGCTACACCTTC.

The chain employs TRBV4-1 and TRBJ2-3; D uncertain. The CDR3 spans 14 residues. Germline assignment: CDR1 MGHRA and CDR2 YSYEKL. Trimming cost V 5 bases and J 2 bases, with 11 bases left between them. CDR3: CASSAHQNTDTQYF. DNA for the CDR3: TGCGCCAGCAGCGCCCACCAGAACACAGATACGCAGTATTTT.

This chain joins TRBV20-1 and TRBJ1-2; D is undetermined. The CDR3 covers 11 residues. V dropped 7 bases and J dropped 8 bases, with 14 bases sitting between them. Per germline, CDR1 DFQATT and CDR2 SNEGSKA (reference sequence). The CDR3 region has the DNA TGCAGTGTTGACGACTTCGGAGGCTACACCTTC. Its translation is CSVDDFGGYTF.

The chain joins TRBV2 to TRBJ1-2; D possibly corresponds to TRBD1 (5 bases). This CDR3 spans 13 amino acids. The V end lost 6 bases, the J end lost 1 base, and 9 bases lay between the germline ends. Germline values: CDR1 SNHLY, CDR2 FYNNEI. The CDR3: CASRLDSNYGYTF. CDR3 DNA sequence: TGTGCCAGCAGGCTAGACAGTAACTATGGCTACACCTTC.